This T cell receptor beta chain was recorded in a study of human T cells and chemical hapten exposure. TCRdb re-derived calls from the RACE reads in MiXCR, one entry per CDR3 protein. The sample records about 90,000 distinct CDR3 sequences, approximately 11% being singletons. The time point is: patch test 3, about 24 weeks after DPC sensitization. Specified treatment: therapeutic diphenylcyclopropenone sensitization with weekly scalp DPC. Many counts were recorded for this clonotype. The CDR3 totals 12 residues. V lost 6 bases and J lost 7, with 10 bases in between. From germline, CDR1 is MDHEN and CDR2 SYDVKM.

Sequenced material: whole blood, taken in connection with sensitization to the hapten diphenylcyclopropenone (DPC). The sequence was collected from a woman in her twenties or thirties with alopecia areata. Some clones in this sample may be carry-over from other donors' samples. This chain connects TRBV28 to TRBJ2-1, with D unclear. The CDR3 nucleotides are TGTGCCAGCAGCCTGACGTGGAATGAGCAGTTCTTC. It specifies CASSLTWNEQFF.